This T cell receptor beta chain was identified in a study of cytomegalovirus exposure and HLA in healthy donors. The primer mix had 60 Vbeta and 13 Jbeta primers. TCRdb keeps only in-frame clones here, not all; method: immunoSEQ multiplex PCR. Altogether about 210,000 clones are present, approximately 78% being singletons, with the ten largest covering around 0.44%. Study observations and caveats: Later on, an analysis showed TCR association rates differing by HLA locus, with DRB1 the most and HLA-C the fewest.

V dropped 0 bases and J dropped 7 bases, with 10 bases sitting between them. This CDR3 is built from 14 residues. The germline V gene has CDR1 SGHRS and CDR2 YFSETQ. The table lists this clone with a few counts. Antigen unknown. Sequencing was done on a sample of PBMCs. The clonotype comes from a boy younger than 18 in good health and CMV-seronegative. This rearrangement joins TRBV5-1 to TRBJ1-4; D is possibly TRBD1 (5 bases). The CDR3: CASSLGTGGEKLFF. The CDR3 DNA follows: TGCGCCAGCAGCTTGGGAACCGGGGGTGAAAAACTGTTTTTT.